This T cell receptor beta chain was captured in a study of control samples from healthy donors and cancer patients. The CDR3 is 15 residues long. The germline gives CDR1 SNHLY, CDR2 FYNNEI. V dropped 9 bases and J dropped 2 bases, with 16 bases sitting between them. The data were produced by immunoSEQ multiplex PCR, yet TCRdb's version contains in-frame clones alone and is incomplete. The sample yields about 190,000 clones, 90% to 95% seen once. The TCR originated in a man aged 25 to 40 in good health. This rearrangement joins TRBV2 to TRBJ1-4; D is undetermined. Material: blood. The CDR3 sequence is CASRRTAATNEKLFF. As DNA, the CDR3 is TGTGCCAGTCGACGAACGGCAGCGACTAATGAAAAACTGTTTTTT.